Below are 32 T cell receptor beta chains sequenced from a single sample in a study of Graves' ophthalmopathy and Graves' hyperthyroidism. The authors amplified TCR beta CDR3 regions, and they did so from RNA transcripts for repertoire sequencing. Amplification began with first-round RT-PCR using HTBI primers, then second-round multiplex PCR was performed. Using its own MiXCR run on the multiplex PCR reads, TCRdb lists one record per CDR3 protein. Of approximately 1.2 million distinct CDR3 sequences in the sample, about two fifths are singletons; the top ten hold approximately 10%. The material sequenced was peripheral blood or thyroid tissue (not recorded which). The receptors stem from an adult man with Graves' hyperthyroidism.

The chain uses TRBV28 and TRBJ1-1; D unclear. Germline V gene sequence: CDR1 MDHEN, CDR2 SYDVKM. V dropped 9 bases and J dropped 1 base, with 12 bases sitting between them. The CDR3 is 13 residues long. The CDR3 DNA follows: TGTGCCAGTAATGGAGTTTGGAACACTGAAGCTTTCTTT. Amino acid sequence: CASNGVWNTEAFF.

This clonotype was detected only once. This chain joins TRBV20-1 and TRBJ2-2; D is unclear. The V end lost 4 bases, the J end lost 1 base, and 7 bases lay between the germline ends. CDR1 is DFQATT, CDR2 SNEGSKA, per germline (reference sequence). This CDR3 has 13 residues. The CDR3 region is CSAISGNTGELFF. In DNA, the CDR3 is TGCAGTGCTATATCAGGGAACACCGGGGAGCTGTTTTTT.

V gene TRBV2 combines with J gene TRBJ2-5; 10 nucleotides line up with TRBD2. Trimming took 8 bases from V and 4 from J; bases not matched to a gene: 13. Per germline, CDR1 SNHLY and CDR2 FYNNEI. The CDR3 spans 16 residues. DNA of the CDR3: TGTGCCAGCGCTAGTCGGGGGGCTAGCGGGAGAGAGACCCAGTACTTC. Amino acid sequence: CASASRGASGRETQYF. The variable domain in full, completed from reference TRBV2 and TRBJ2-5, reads EPEVTQTPSHQVTQMGQEVILRCVPISNHLYFYWYRQILGQKVEFLVSFYNNEISEKSEIFDDQFSVERPDGSNFTLKIRSTKLEDSAMYFCASASRGASGRETQYFGPGTRLLVL.

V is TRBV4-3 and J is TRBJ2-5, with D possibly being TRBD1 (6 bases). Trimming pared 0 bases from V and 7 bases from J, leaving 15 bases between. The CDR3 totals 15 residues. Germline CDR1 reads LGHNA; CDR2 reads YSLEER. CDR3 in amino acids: CASSQDMGAEATQYF. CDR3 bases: TGCGCCAGCAGCCAAGATATGGGGGCCGAGGCGACCCAGTACTTC.

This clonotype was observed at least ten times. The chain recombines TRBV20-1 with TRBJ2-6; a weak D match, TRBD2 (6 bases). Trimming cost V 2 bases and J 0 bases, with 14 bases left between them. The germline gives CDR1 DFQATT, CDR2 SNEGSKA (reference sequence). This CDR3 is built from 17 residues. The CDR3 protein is CSARPAGTYSGANVLTF. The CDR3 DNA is TGCAGTGCTAGACCGGCCGGGACTTACTCTGGGGCCAACGTCCTGACTTTC.

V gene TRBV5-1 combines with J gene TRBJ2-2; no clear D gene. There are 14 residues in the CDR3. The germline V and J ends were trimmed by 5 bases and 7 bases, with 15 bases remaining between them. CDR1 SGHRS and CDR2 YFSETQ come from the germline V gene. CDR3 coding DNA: TGCGCCAGCAGGCCGACGGTGGCTAGCGGGGAGCTGTTTTTT. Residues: CASRPTVASGELFF. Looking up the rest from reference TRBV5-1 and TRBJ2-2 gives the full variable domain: KAGVTQTPRYLIKTRGQQVTLSCSPISGHRSVSWYQQTPGQGLQFLFEYFSETQRNKGNFPGRFSGRQFSNSRSEMNVSTLELGDSALYLCASRPTVASGELFFGEGSRLTVL.

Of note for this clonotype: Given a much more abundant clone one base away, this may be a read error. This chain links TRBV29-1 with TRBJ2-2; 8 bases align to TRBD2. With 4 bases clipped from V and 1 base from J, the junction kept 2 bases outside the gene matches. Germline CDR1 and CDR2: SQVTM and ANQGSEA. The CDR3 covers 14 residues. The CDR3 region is CSVVLAVNTGELFF. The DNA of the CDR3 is TGCAGCGTTGTACTAGCGGTGAACACCGGGGAGCTGTTTTTT.

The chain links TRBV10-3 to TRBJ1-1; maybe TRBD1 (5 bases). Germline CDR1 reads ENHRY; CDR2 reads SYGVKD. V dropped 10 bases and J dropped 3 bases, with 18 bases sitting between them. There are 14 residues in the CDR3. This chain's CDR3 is CASSPRQSDTEAFF. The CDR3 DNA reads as TGTGCCAGCAGCCCCCGACAGAGTGACACTGAAGCTTTCTTT.

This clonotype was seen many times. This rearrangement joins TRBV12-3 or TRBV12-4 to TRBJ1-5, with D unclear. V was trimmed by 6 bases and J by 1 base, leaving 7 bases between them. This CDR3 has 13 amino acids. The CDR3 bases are TGTGCCAGCAGCGTAGAAAGCAATCAGCCCCAGCATTTT. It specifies CASSVESNQPQHF.

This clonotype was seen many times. The CDR3 loop reads CASSRGQGNTGELFF. The CDR3 DNA sequence: TGTGCCAGCAGCAGGGGACAGGGGAACACCGGGGAGCTGTTTTTT. The rearrangement links TRBV7-8 to TRBJ2-2; 9 nucleotides agree with TRBD1. The CDR3 has 15 residues. Germline CDR1 and CDR2: SGHVS and FQNEAQ. The ends lost 5 bases at V and 1 base at J; junction bases unmatched: 2.

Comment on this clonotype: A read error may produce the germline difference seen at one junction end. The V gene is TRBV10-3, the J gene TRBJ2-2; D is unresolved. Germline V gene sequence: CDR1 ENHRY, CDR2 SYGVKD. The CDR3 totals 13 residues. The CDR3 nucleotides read TGTGCCAGCAGTTCAGACCTCACCGGGGAGCTGTTTTTT. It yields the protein CASSSDLTGELFF.

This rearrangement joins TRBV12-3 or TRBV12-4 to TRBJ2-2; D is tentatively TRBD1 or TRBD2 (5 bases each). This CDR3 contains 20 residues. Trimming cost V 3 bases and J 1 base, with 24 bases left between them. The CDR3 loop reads CASSFYLLRDGLGNTGELFF. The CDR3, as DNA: TGTGCCAGCAGTTTCTACCTACTCAGGGACGGCCTAGGGAACACCGGGGAGCTGTTTTTT.

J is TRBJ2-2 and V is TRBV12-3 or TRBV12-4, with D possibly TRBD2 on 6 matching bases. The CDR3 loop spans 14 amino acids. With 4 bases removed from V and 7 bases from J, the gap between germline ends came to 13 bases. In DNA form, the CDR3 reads TGTGCCAGCAGTTACACCGCGGGGAGCGGGGAGCTGTTTTTT. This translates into CASSYTAGSGELFF.

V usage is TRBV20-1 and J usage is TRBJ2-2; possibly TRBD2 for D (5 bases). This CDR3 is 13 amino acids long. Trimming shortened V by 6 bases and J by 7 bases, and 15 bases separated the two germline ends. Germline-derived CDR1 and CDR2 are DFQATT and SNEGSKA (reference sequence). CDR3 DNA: TGCAGTGCGGAGAGCCCGAGCGGCGGGGAGCTGTTTTTT. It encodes CSAESPSGGELFF.

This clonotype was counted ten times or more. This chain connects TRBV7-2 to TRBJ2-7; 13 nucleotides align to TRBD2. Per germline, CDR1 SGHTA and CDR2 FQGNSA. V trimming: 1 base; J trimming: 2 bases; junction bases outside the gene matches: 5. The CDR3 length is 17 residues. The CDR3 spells CASSLGLAGGKTYEQYF. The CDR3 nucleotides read TGTGCCAGCAGCTTAGGACTAGCGGGGGGTAAAACCTACGAGCAGTACTTC.

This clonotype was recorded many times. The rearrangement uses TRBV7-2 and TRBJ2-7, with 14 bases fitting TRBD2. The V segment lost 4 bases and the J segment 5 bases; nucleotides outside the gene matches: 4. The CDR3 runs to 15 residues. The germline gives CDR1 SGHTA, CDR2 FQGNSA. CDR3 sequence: CASSSTSGRAHEQYF. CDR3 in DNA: TGTGCCAGCAGCTCGACTAGCGGGAGGGCCCACGAGCAGTACTTC.

CDR3 amino acids: CASSSRTSGSWIETQYF. The DNA of the CDR3 is TGTGCCAGCAGCTCGCGGACTAGCGGGAGCTGGATCGAGACCCAGTACTTC. This sequence joins TRBV4-2 and TRBJ2-5; 13 bases line up with TRBD2. Germline V CDR1 and CDR2: LGHNA, YNFKEQ. V lost 5 bases and J lost 5; bases outside the gene matches: 11. The CDR3 consists of 17 residues.

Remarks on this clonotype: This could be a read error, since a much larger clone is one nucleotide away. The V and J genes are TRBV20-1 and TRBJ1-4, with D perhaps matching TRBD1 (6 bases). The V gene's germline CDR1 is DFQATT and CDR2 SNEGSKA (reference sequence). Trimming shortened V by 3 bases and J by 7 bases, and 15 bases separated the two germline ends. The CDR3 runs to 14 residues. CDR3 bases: TGCAGTGCTAGGGGACAACGGCCAAGTGAAAAACTGTTTTTT. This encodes CSARGQRPSEKLFF.

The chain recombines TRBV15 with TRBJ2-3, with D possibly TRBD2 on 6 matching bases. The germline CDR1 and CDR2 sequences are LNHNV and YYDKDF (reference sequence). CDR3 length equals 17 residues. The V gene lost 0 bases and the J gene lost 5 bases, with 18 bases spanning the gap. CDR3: CATSREASAGRGDTQYF. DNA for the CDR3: TGTGCCACCAGCAGAGAGGCCTCGGCGGGAAGGGGAGATACGCAGTATTTT.

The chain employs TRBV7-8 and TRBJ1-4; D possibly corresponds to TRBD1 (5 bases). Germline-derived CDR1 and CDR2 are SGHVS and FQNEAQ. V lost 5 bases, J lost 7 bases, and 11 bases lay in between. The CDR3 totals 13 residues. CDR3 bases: TGTGCCAGCAGCCTGGGACGGAGTGAAAAACTGTTTTTT. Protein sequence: CASSLGRSEKLFF.

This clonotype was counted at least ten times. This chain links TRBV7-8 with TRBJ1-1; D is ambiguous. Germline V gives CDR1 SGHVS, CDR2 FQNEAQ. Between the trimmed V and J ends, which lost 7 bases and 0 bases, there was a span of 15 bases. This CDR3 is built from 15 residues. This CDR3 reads CASTNAGTLNTEAFF. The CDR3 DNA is TGTGCCAGCACCAACGCGGGTACTTTGAACACTGAAGCTTTCTTT.

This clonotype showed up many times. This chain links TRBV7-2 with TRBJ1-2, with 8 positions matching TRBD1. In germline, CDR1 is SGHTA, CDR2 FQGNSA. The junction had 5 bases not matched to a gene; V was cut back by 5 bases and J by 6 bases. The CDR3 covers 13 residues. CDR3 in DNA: TGTGCCAGCAGCCGACAGGGGACAAATGGCTACACCTTC. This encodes CASSRQGTNGYTF.

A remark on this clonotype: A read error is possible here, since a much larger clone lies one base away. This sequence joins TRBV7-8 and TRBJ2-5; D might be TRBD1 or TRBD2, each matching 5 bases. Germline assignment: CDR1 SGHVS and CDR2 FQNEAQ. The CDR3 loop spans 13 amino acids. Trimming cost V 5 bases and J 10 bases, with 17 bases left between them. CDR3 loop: CASSRGPQGDQYF. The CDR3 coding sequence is TGTGCCAGCAGCCGGGGACCCCAAGGAGACCAGTACTTC.

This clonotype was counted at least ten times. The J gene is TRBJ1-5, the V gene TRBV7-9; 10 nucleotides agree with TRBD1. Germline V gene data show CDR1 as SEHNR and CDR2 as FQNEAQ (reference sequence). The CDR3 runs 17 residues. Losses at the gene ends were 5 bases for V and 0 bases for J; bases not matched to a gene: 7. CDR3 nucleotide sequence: TGTGCCAGCAGCAGGGGACAGGGGCCATATAGCAATCAGCCCCAGCATTTT. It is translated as CASSRGQGPYSNQPQHF.

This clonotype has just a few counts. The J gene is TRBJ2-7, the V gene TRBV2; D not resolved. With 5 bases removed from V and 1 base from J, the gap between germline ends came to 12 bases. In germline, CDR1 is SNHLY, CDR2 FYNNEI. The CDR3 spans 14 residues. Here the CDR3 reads CASSLTQASYEQYF. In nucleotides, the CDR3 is TGTGCCAGCAGTTTAACCCAGGCATCCTACGAGCAGTACTTC.

The DNA for the CDR3 is TGTGCCAGCAGCCCTTGGGGACAGCAGAACACTGAAGCTTTCTTT. Protein sequence: CASSPWGQQNTEAFF. The chain has TRBV7-8 and TRBJ1-1, with 7 bases that match TRBD1. Germline lookup yields CDR1 SGHVS and CDR2 FQNEAQ. This CDR3 has 15 amino acids. Trimming took 5 bases from V and 1 from J; bases not matched to a gene: 7.

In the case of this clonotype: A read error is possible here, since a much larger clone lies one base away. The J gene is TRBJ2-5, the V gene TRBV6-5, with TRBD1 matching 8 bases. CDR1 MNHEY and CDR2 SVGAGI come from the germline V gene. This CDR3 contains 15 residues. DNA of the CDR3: TGTACCAGCAGTCTGACAGGGGAGAAGTCGGAGACCCAGTACTTC. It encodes CTSSLTGEKSETQYF.

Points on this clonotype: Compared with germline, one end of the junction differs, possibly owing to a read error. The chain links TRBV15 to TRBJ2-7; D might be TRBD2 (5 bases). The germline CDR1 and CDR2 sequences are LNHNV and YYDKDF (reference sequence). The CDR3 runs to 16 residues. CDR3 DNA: TGTGCCACCGGCAGAGATCCGGGATTCTCCTCCTACGAGCAGTACTTC. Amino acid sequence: CATGRDPGFSSYEQYF.

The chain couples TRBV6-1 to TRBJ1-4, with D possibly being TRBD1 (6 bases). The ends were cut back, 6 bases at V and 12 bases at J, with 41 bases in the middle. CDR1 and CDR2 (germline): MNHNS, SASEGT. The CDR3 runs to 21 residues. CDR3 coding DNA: TGTGCCAGCAGCCCACGAGGGTTGGGGGGGGGCGCAAACAAAGAATCGGAACAACTGTTTTTT. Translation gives CASSPRGLGGGANKESEQLFF.

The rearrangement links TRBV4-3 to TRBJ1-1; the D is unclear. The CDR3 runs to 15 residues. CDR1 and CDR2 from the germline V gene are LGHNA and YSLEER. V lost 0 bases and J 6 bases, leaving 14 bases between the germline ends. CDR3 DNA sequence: TGCGCCAGCAGCCAAGAGGCACACGCTGGAGCTGAAGCTTTCTTT. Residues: CASSQEAHAGAEAFF.

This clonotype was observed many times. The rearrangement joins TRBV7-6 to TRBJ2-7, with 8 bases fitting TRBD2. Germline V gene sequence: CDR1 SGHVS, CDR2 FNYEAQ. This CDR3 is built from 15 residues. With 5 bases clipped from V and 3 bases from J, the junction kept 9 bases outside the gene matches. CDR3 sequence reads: CASSQTLAEGYEQYF. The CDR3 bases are TGTGCCAGCAGCCAAACACTAGCGGAGGGCTACGAGCAGTACTTC.

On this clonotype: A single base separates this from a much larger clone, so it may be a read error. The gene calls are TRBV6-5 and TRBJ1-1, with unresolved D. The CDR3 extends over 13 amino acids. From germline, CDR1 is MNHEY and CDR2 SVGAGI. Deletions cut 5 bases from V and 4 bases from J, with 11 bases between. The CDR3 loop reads CASSHLKGTEAFF. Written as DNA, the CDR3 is TGTGCCAGCAGTCACCTCAAGGGCACTGAAGCTTTCTTT.